This passage covers 23 T cell receptor beta chains from one sample sequenced in a study of cytomegalovirus exposure and HLA in healthy donors (dated 2017 in TCRdb). The library was generated by the immunoSEQ multiplex PCR assay. For the multiplex PCR, a mixture combining 60 forward primers for TCR Vbeta segments and 13 reverse primers for TCR Jbeta segments was used. The table comes from immuneACCESS by way of TCRdb, which keeps in-frame sequences with V and J called. Part of the clones is missing from these tables; in studies checked, under half for an unresolved V gene and the rest for unknown reasons. This sample lists 150,000 to 200,000 clones; approximately 83% were detected once. The ten largest clones take up almost 9.5% of the sample. The sample taken for sequencing was PBMCs. All receptors derive from a young man in good health and CMV-seropositive.

This chain joins TRBV5-6 and TRBJ2-3; 9 nucleotides agree with TRBD2. The CDR3 is made up of 15 amino acids. With 4 bases clipped from V and 1 base from J, the junction kept 4 bases outside the gene matches. Germline V lookup: CDR1 SGHDT, CDR2 YYEEEE. The chain's CDR3 is CASSTLAGGTDTQYF. CDR3 DNA sequence: TGTGCCAGCAGCACCTTAGCGGGGGGCACAGATACGCAGTATTTT.

The rearrangement uses TRBV19 and TRBJ2-3; a possible D gene is TRBD2 (6 bases). Germline CDR1 LNHDA, CDR2 SQIVND (reference sequence). The CDR3 loop spans 15 amino acids. Trimming shortened V by 1 base and J by 1 base, and 9 bases separated the two germline ends. The CDR3 spells CASSIGAGRTDTQYF. CDR3 nucleotide sequence: TGTGCCAGTAGTATAGGGGCGGGGCGCACAGATACGCAGTATTTT.

This sequence joins TRBV10-3 and TRBJ1-1; possibly TRBD1 for D (5 bases). CDR1 ENHRY and CDR2 SYGVKD come from the germline V gene. The CDR3 has 14 amino acids. The V end was cut by 3 bases, the J end by 1 base, with 9 bases between. The CDR3 DNA is TGTGCCATCAGTGAAAAGGGGCAGAACACTGAAGCTTTCTTT. Translating it yields CAISEKGQNTEAFF.

The V call is TRBV5-1, the J call TRBJ1-4; unclear D gene. The CDR3 extends over 16 amino acids. The ends were cut back, 0 bases at V and 4 bases at J, with 13 bases in the middle. Germline values: CDR1 SGHRS, CDR2 YFSETQ. The CDR3 nucleotides read TGCGCCAGCAGCTTGGCCATGGGAGGGATTAATGAAAAACTGTTTTTT. Protein product: CASSLAMGGINEKLFF.

The V and J genes are TRBV5-1 and TRBJ2-7; TRBD1 matches at 10 bases. The germline V gene has CDR1 SGHRS and CDR2 YFSETQ. V gave up 4 bases and J gave up 6 bases; unmatched junction bases: 10. The CDR3 is 15 amino acids. CDR3 residues: CASSPRPGQGLEQYF. The CDR3, as DNA: TGCGCCAGCAGCCCCCGTCCGGGACAGGGGCTCGAGCAGTACTTC. The complete variable domain, with remaining parts taken from reference TRBV5-1 and TRBJ2-7, reads KAGVTQTPRYLIKTRGQQVTLSCSPISGHRSVSWYQQTPGQGLQFLFEYFSETQRNKGNFPGRFSGRQFSNSRSEMNVSTLELGDSALYLCASSPRPGQGLEQYFGPGTRLTVT.

The chain joins TRBV7-2 to TRBJ2-5; unclear D gene. The J call may be wrong; the DNA end is better matched by TRBJ2-7. This CDR3 contains 12 residues. The germline gives CDR1 SGHTA, CDR2 FQGNSA. Here the CDR3 reads CASSLYSYEQYF. In nucleotides, the CDR3 is TGTGCCAGCAGCTTATACAGCTACGAGCAGTACTTC.

The gene calls are TRBV7-6 and TRBJ2-2; 8 nucleotides line up with TRBD2. The germline CDR1 and CDR2 sequences are SGHVS and FNYEAQ. This CDR3 contains 15 residues. Trimming removed 5 bases from V and 1 base from J; junction bases left unmatched: 3. Written as DNA, the CDR3 is TGTGCCAGCAGCCCAAGCGGGGGGAACACCGGGGAGCTGTTTTTT. It specifies CASSPSGGNTGELFF. The variable domain in full, completed from reference TRBV7-6 and TRBJ2-2, reads GAGVSQSPRYKVTKRGQDVALRCDPISGHVSLYWYRQALGQGPEFLTYFNYEAQQDKSGLPNDRFSAERPEGSISTLTIQRTEQRDSAMYRCASSPSGGNTGELFFGEGSRLTVL.

The table lists this clone with a count of one. The chain couples TRBV19 to TRBJ1-5, with a possible D match to TRBD1 (5 bases). CDR3 length equals 12 residues. From germline, CDR1 is LNHDA and CDR2 SQIVND (reference sequence). Trimming left V 6 bases short and J 5 bases short, with 8 bases between. Written as DNA, the CDR3 is TGTGCCAGTAGCCGACAGCATCAGCCCCAGCATTTT. Its translation: CASSRQHQPQHF.

This chain uses TRBV7-2 with TRBJ2-7, with 9 bases aligning to TRBD1. With 5 bases clipped from V and 2 bases from J, the junction kept 13 bases outside the gene matches. CDR1 is SGHTA and CDR2 is FQGNSA in the germline V gene. The CDR3 runs 17 residues. Written as DNA, the CDR3 is TGTGCCAGCAGCCTCATAGCCGGGACAGGGAGCCCCTACGAGCAGTACTTC. Its protein product is CASSLIAGTGSPYEQYF.

The sample holds a few counts of this clone. Other DNA sequences in this specimen translate into the identical CDR3. The chain joins TRBV5-1 to TRBJ2-7; possibly TRBD1 for D (6 bases). Germline CDR1 is SGHRS and CDR2 is YFSETQ. V was shortened by 1 base and J by 1 base, with 12 bases between the two germline ends. This CDR3 is built from 15 residues. CDR3 sequence (DNA): TGCGCCAGCAGCTTGTCCCAGGGGCGTTCCTACGAGCAGTACTTC. This translates into CASSLSQGRSYEQYF.

J is TRBJ1-6 and V is TRBV13; 9 positions agree with TRBD1. The CDR3 has 19 amino acids. After removal of 0 bases from V and 9 bases from J, the junction contained 15 bases not matched to a gene. Germline-derived CDR1 and CDR2 are PRHDT and FYEKMQ (reference sequence). CDR3 nucleotides: TGTGCCAGCAGCTTAGGACCCCCGGGACAGGGATTGGATGGTTCACCCCTCCACTTT. This sequence encodes CASSLGPPGQGLDGSPLHF. Supplemented by reference TRBV13 and TRBJ1-6, the full variable domain reads AAGVIQSPRHLIKEKRETATLKCYPIPRHDTVYWYQQGPGQDPQFLISFYEKMQSDKGSIPDRFSAQQFSDYHSELNMSSLELGDSALYFCASSLGPPGQGLDGSPLHFGNGTRLTVT.

This clone was detected only once. The genes are TRBV18 and TRBJ2-7; 8 positions match TRBD2. V was pared by 0 bases and J by 1 base, with 2 bases of the junction left unmatched. Germline values: CDR1 KGHSH, CDR2 LQKENI. The CDR3 is made up of 15 amino acids. CDR3 amino acids: CASSPPERGSYEQYF. As DNA, the CDR3 is TGTGCCAGCTCACCACCTGAGCGGGGGTCCTACGAGCAGTACTTC.

V is TRBV29-1 and J is TRBJ2-1; perhaps TRBD2 as D (5 bases). The length of the CDR3 is 10 residues. V lost 0 bases and J 16 bases, leaving 10 bases between the germline ends. Germline CDR1 is SQVTM and CDR2 is ANQGSEA. For the CDR3, the DNA is TGCAGCGTTGAAGATCCAGGAGGCTTCTTC. This sequence encodes CSVEDPGGFF.

This clone was seen just once. This chain joins TRBV5-1 and TRBJ2-2; D remains unclear. This CDR3 contains 13 residues. Germline assignment: CDR1 SGHRS and CDR2 YFSETQ. Trimming took off 0 bases at V and 5 bases at J, with 5 bases between the two ends. For the CDR3, the DNA is TGCGCCAGCAGCTTGGACGGTACCGGGGAGCTGTTTTTT. Translation: CASSLDGTGELFF.

CDR3: CASNLNRDRGNYGYTF. For the CDR3, the DNA is TGTGCCAGTAACCTAAACCGGGACAGGGGTAACTATGGCTACACCTTC. V gene TRBV19 combines with J gene TRBJ1-2; 10 positions agree with TRBD1. V shed 7 bases and J 1 base; nucleotides not matched to a gene: 9. Germline V CDR1 and CDR2: LNHDA, SQIVND (reference sequence). The CDR3 runs 16 residues.

The chain couples TRBV6-1 to TRBJ1-2, with 7 bases matching TRBD1. V lost 7 bases, J lost 3 bases, and 8 bases stayed unmatched. The CDR3 consists of 14 residues. Germline CDR1 is MNHNS and CDR2 is SASEGT. The CDR3, as DNA: TGTGCCAGCACTGGACACAGGGGCGACTATGGCTACACCTTC. Its translation is CASTGHRGDYGYTF.

The chain carries TRBV7-9 and TRBJ2-7; a weak D match, TRBD1 (6 bases). The CDR3 extends over 16 amino acids. From germline, CDR1 is SEHNR and CDR2 FQNEAQ (reference sequence). Trimming removed 4 bases at V and 3 bases at J, with 19 bases between. Here the CDR3 DNA reads TGTGCCAGCAGCTCAAAGGACAGTCTATCCCTCTACGAGCAGTACTTC. Translated: CASSSKDSLSLYEQYF.

The V and J genes are TRBV18 and TRBJ2-5; D remains ambiguous. Germline V gives CDR1 KGHSH, CDR2 LQKENI. Trimming stripped 6 bases from V and 2 bases from J, with 7 bases between. The CDR3 runs 12 residues. CDR3 residues: CASSTFQETQYF. CDR3 coding DNA: TGTGCCAGCTCGACATTTCAAGAGACCCAGTACTTC.

The rearrangement joins TRBV6-6 to TRBJ1-5; 8 bases map to TRBD1. Germline trimming cut 5 bases from V and 9 bases from J; bases unmatched to any gene: 9. Germline V gene sequence: CDR1 MNHNY, CDR2 SVGAGI (reference sequence). This CDR3 spans 14 amino acids. The CDR3 region has the DNA TGTGCCAGCAGTCTCGGACAGGGAGGGTTGCCCCAGCATTTT. Protein product: CASSLGQGGLPQHF.

This clone has a handful of counts. This chain links TRBV7-9 with TRBJ1-4; perhaps TRBD1 as D (6 bases). The CDR3 has 16 amino acids. Trimming stripped 3 bases from V and 3 bases from J, with 14 bases between. The germline CDR1 and CDR2 sequences are SEHNR and FQNEAQ (reference sequence). CDR3 sequence reads: CASSLGTTGPNEKLFF. CDR3 bases: TGTGCCAGCAGCTTGGGGACGACAGGCCCTAATGAAAAACTGTTTTTT.

The V and J genes are TRBV5-1 and TRBJ2-2; D may be TRBD2 (6 bases). Looked up from germline, CDR1 is SGHRS and CDR2 is YFSETQ. V shed 4 bases and J shed 4 bases, with 8 bases lying between them. This CDR3 region has 13 residues. The CDR3, as DNA: TGCGCCAGCAGCCCGCGGGGCACCGGGGAGCTGTTTTTT. It codes for CASSPRGTGELFF.

V gene TRBV12-5 combines with J gene TRBJ1-1, with unresolved D. Germline V gene lookup returns CDR1 LGHNT and CDR2 FRNRAP. The CDR3 length is 15 residues. Trimming pared 7 bases from V and 1 base from J, leaving 16 bases between. CDR3 in DNA: TGTGCTAGTGCCATGGGGAGGGATGAGAACACTGAAGCTTTCTTT. Translation gives CASAMGRDENTEAFF.

The chain links TRBV7-9 to TRBJ1-1; D is possibly TRBD1 (5 bases). V shed 2 bases and J shed 4 bases, with 11 bases lying between them. The germline V gene has CDR1 SEHNR and CDR2 FQNEAQ (reference sequence). This CDR3 is 14 amino acids long. In DNA form, the CDR3 reads TGTGCCAGCAGCTTACCAGGGTGGGGCACTGAAGCTTTCTTT. Its translation is CASSLPGWGTEAFF.